This T cell receptor beta chain was documented in a study of blood T cell repertoires in COVID-19. Overall study: Whether acute or convalescent, the COVID-19 samples came from the United States, Italy and Spain.

Sequenced by immunoSEQ multiplex PCR; TCRdb stores in-frame clones only, minus some. The sample has 150,000 or so clones; about 91% are singletons. After removal of 5 bases from V and 7 bases from J, the junction contained 7 bases not matched to a gene. This CDR3 has 13 amino acids. Per germline, CDR1 MNHEY and CDR2 SVGAGI. Sequencing was done on a sample of peripheral blood. The chain recombines TRBV6-5 with TRBJ1-2; 7 bases match TRBD1. This receptor was taken from a man over 45 with acute or convalescent COVID-19. The CDR3 sequence: CASSLDREVGYTF. The CDR3 DNA sequence: TGTGCCAGCAGTCTCGACAGGGAGGTTGGCTACACCTTC.